This T cell receptor beta chain was captured in a study of blood T cell repertoires in COVID-19. This clone was counted a single time. This table comes from immunoSEQ multiplex PCR, and its TCRdb copy is limited to in-frame clones, with some not included. In the table there are about 160,000 clones, more than 90% of which are singletons. CDR3 length: 16 amino acids. CDR1 and CDR2 (germline): LNHDA, SQIVND (reference sequence). V gave up 2 bases and J gave up 1 base, with 14 bases separating them. Material for sequencing was peripheral blood. The rearrangement uses TRBV19 and TRBJ2-5; TRBD1 is a possible D gene (6 bases). This TCR derives from a man aged 55 to 70 with active or convalescent COVID-19. This CDR3 is CASSISGRGIQETQYF. DNA for the CDR3: TGTGCCAGTAGTATAAGCGGCAGGGGAATCCAAGAGACCCAGTACTTC.